The T cell receptor (beta chain) described here comes from a study of T-cell memory formation after mild COVID-19. The study, taken as a whole, reports: CD4/CD8 balance characterized clones contracting day 15 to 85, and CD4+ skew characterized later expanders. Mainly CM and EM harbored the contracting CD4+ clones; mainly EMRA harbored the CD8+ ones. Pre-infection memory harbored some responding clones, suggesting cross-reactive memory joined.

This clonotype has a handful of counts. The antigen is not known. Amplification by 5'RACE using constant-segment primers produced TCR alpha and TCR beta cDNA libraries that carried sample barcodes and UMIs. TCRdb passed the 5' RACE reads through MiXCR, listing each CDR3 protein once. The sample has 290,000 or so distinct CDR3 sequences; 15% to 20% are singletons. The CDR3 spans 13 residues. Trimming took 2 bases from V and 3 from J, leaving 7 bases between them. This receptor was taken from a young man who had mild COVID-19 (a few samples of this study predate the infection). Cell type and time point are not known. The sequenced material came from PBMCs or a T cell subset sorted from them (not recorded which). The V gene is TRBV12-3 or TRBV12-4, the J gene TRBJ1-1; D not resolved. The CDR3 region has the DNA TGTGCCAGCAGTTTAATGGAGGACACTGAAGCTTTCTTT. Translated: CASSLMEDTEAFF.